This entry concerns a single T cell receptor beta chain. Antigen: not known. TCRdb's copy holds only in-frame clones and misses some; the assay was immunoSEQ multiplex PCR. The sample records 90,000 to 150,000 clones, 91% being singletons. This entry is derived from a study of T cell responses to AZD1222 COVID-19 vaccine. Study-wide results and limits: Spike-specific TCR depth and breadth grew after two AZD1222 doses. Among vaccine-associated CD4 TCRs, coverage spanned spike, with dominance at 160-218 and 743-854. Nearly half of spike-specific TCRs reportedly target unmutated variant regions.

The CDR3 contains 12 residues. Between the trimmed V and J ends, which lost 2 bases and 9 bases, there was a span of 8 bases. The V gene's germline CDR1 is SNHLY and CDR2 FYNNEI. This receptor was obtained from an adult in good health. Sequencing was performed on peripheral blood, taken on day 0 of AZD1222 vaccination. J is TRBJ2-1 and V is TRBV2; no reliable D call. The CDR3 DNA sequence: TGTGCCAGCAGTGAAAGGGCGGCTGAGCAGTTCTTC. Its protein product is CASSERAAEQFF.